This is a list of T cell receptor beta chains from one sample in a study of CD8+CD57+ T cells in acquired aplastic anemia. TCRdb redid the calling of the reads with MiXCR, one entry per CDR3 protein. The table records fewer than 200,000 distinct CDR3 sequences, around 40% of them present only once. Sequencing used sorted CD4+, CD8+, or CD8+CD57+ T cells (not recorded which) from PBMCs. Source of these receptors: a human donor in good health. CDR3s include the opening cysteine and the closing phenylalanine or tryptophan. D genes are given only for firm matches. Clone size appears in some rows only: once, few, many, or a class for an expanded clone.

j_gene	abundance	v_gene	d_gene	CDR3nt	CDR3aa
TRBJ2-2	.	TRBV7-6	TRBD2	TGTGCCAGCAGCTTTTTTCGGGGGGCGAACACCGGGGAGCTGTTTTTT	CASSFFRGANTGELFF
TRBJ2-1	many	TRBV20-1	.	TGCAGTGCTAGGGTAGGCAGCGGAGCCTACAATGAGCAGTTCTTC	CSARVGSGAYNEQFF
TRBJ2-3	.	TRBV24-1	.	TGTGCCACCAGTGATCAACAGGGATCGAGCACAGATACGCAGTATTTT	CATSDQQGSSTDTQYF
TRBJ2-1	.	TRBV15	TRBD2	TGTGCCACCAGTTTCAGCGGGGAATATGAGCAGTTCTTC	CATSFSGEYEQFF
TRBJ2-5	.	TRBV7-6	.	TGTGCCAGCAGCTTAATGCCCGAACAAGAGACCCAGTACTTC	CASSLMPEQETQYF
TRBJ1-6	.	TRBV27	.	TGTGCCAGCAGTACACCTCCCCAGGGATTACGGTCACCCCTCCACTTT	CASSTPPQGLRSPLHF
TRBJ1-6	many	TRBV13	.	TGTGCCAGCAGCTTGAGTCATTCTGGTGGGGGTTCACCCCTCCACTTT	CASSLSHSGGGSPLHF
TRBJ1-2	.	TRBV12-3/TRBV12-4	TRBD1	TGTGCCAGCAGCAAAGGACAGGGACAGTTAGTCTATGGCTACACCTTC	CASSKGQGQLVYGYTF
TRBJ1-1	many	TRBV6-1	.	TGTGCCAGCAGGGCTGATGGGAACACTGAAGCTTTCTTT	CASRADGNTEAFF
TRBJ2-7	.	TRBV25-1	.	TGTGCCAGCAGTGCCACATATAGGGGATCACCGAGCAAGCAGTACTTC	CASSATYRGSPSKQYF
TRBJ2-1	.	TRBV24-1	TRBD2	TGTGCCACGCCCTTGACTAGCGGGGACTCCTACAATGAGCAGTTCTTC	CATPLTSGDSYNEQFF
TRBJ2-5	.	TRBV3-1	TRBD1	TGTGCCAGCAGCCATTTTCGGACAGGAGGAGAGACCCAGTACTTC	CASSHFRTGGETQYF
TRBJ1-6	many	TRBV14	.	TGTGCCAGCAGCCAAGGTCGTGTGGGGGCGGGTTCACCCCTCCACTTT	CASSQGRVGAGSPLHF
TRBJ2-7	.	TRBV7-2	.	TGTGCCAGCAGCTCCTACGGCCGGGGCTACGAGCAGTACTTC	CASSSYGRGYEQYF
TRBJ2-2	many	TRBV7-3	.	TGTGCCAGCAGCCTGAACACCGGGGAGCTGTTTTTT	CASSLNTGELFF
TRBJ2-6	many	TRBV12-3/TRBV12-4	TRBD1	TGTGCCAGCAGCCTCCGGACAGGGGCGGCTGGGGCCAACGTCCTGACTTTC	CASSLRTGAAGANVLTF
TRBJ1-6	.	TRBV7-9	.	TGTGCCTGCAGCCTGCAACAGAATTCACCCCTTCACTTT	CACSLQQNSPLHF
TRBJ1-1	.	TRBV20-1	.	TGCAGAGCAGTGGCCTCGAACACTGAAGCTTTCTTT	CRAVASNTEAFF
TRBJ1-5	many	TRBV4-1	.	TGCGCCAGCAGCCAAGTCCGGGCAGACCAGCCCCAGCATTTT	CASSQVRADQPQHF
TRBJ1-2	many	TRBV20-1	.	TGCAGTGCCAGGGCGGGGTCCTATGGCTACACCTTC	CSARAGSYGYTF
TRBJ2-5	.	TRBV7-6	.	TGTGCCAGCACCACACTCTCCAGCGGGGAGACCCAGTACTTC	CASTTLSSGETQYF
TRBJ2-5	.	TRBV29-1	.	TGCAGCGTTGCGTCTAACGCCGGAGCTGAGACCCAGTACTTC	CSVASNAGAETQYF
TRBJ2-7	.	TRBV3-1	.	TGTGCCAGCAGCCAAGATGTGGGAGGGGGCGGCTTTTCCTACGAGCAGTACTTC	CASSQDVGGGGFSYEQYF
TRBJ2-7	many	TRBV5-1	.	TGCGCCAGCAGCTTGTCTATGACCGCCTACGAGCAGTACTTC	CASSLSMTAYEQYF
TRBJ1-6	many	TRBV9	.	TGTGCCAGCAGCGTTAGTGGCAGGAATAATTCACCCCTCCACTTT	CASSVSGRNNSPLHF
TRBJ1-1	.	TRBV10-3	.	TGTGCCATCAGTGACCCCCAAGGGTGGACTGAAGCTTTCTTT	CAISDPQGWTEAFF
TRBJ2-7	.	TRBV20-1	TRBD2	TGCAGTGCTAGAGCCGGGACTAGAGTCGCCGAGCAGTACTTC	CSARAGTRVAEQYF
TRBJ1-4	once	TRBV7-8	.	TGTGCCAGCAGCTTAGCGGGCGGGGAAGTCTCGTTTTTT	CASSLAGGEVSFF
TRBJ1-1	.	TRBV12-3/TRBV12-4	TRBD1	TGTGCCAGCAGGTCCAGACAGGGGAGTAACACTGAAGCTTTCTTT	CASRSRQGSNTEAFF
TRBJ2-5	many	TRBV9	.	TGTGCCAGCAGCGTAGCTTCGGGCTTGGCCCCCCAAGAGACCCAGTACTTC	CASSVASGLAPQETQYF
TRBJ2-7	few	TRBV29-1	.	TGCAGCGTTAGAGGAGGCGGGGGCGAATCCTACGAGCAGTACTTC	CSVRGGGGESYEQYF
TRBJ1-1	.	TRBV2	.	TGTGCCAGCAGTGAAGGGGAAGCTTTCTTT	CASSEGEAFF
TRBJ2-3	.	TRBV7-2	.	TGTGCCAGCAGCTTAGGGGCAGCTTCCGCGCAGTATTTT	CASSLGAASAQYF
TRBJ2-1	many	TRBV5-1	TRBD1	TGCGCCAGCAGCCAGGGACAGGGAGACTACAATGAGCAGTTCTTC	CASSQGQGDYNEQFF
TRBJ1-6	.	TRBV19	TRBD1	TGTGCCAGTACCTCGACAGGGCTTGGATCACCCCTCCACTTT	CASTSTGLGSPLHF
TRBJ1-3	.	TRBV28	.	TGTGCCAGCAGCCACCGGGACGGAGGAAACACCATATATTTT	CASSHRDGGNTIYF
TRBJ2-7	.	TRBV2	.	TGTGCCAGCGATGGAGGCTACGAGCAGTACTTC	CASDGGYEQYF
TRBJ1-1	many	TRBV3-1	.	TGTGCCAGCAGCCACGGGACGGAAGCTTTCTTT	CASSHGTEAFF
TRBJ2-7	.	TRBV2	.	TGTGCCAGCAGCTTAGTGCAGGGTGGGGGCTACGAGCAGTACTTC	CASSLVQGGGYEQYF
TRBJ2-7	.	TRBV13	.	TGTGCCAGCAGCCGTAGCGCCTTGGGGGAGGACGAGCAGTACTTC	CASSRSALGEDEQYF
TRBJ1-1	once	TRBV7-2	TRBD1	TGTGCCAGCAGCTTTTTGACAGGGAGGGATGCAGTCTTT	CASSFLTGRDAVF
TRBJ2-7	.	TRBV7-9	.	TGTGCCAGCAGCGCCTGGGACAAGAAAACCTACGAGCAGTACTTC	CASSAWDKKTYEQYF
TRBJ2-1	.	TRBV7-7	.	TGTGCTAGCGACCCGGCGTACCATTCCTACAATGAGCAGTTCTTC	CASDPAYHSYNEQFF
TRBJ1-5	few	TRBV6-2/TRBV6-3	.	TGTGCCAGCAGTTACGGGGGGGCTGGCAATCAGCCCCAGCATTTT	CASSYGGAGNQPQHF
TRBJ2-2	few	TRBV2	TRBD2	TGTGCCAGCAACAAGGGACTAGCGCGGGAGCTGTTTTTT	CASNKGLARELFF
TRBJ1-2	.	TRBV9	.	TGTGCCAGTACCGAAGCTAACTATGGCTACACCTTC	CASTEANYGYTF
TRBJ2-7	.	TRBV18	.	TGTGCCAGCTCACTCTCGGGGGCGGGGCGCTACGAGCAGTACTTC	CASSLSGAGRYEQYF
TRBJ1-3	many	TRBV19	.	TGTGCCAGTAGTATAGAGGTCCGGGCAGGAAACACCATATATTTT	CASSIEVRAGNTIYF
TRBJ1-5	many	TRBV10-3	TRBD1	TGTGCCATCAGTGAGAGGAACGGACAGGGCAATCAGCCCCAGCATTTT	CAISERNGQGNQPQHF
TRBJ1-1	many	TRBV7-3	.	TGTGCCAGCAGCTTCCAGTCAGGGCTTCTCACTGAAGCTTTCTTT	CASSFQSGLLTEAFF
TRBJ2-7	.	TRBV4-3	TRBD1	TGCGCCAGCAGCCATGGGGACAGGGTCCGTCACGAGCAGTACTTC	CASSHGDRVRHEQYF
TRBJ2-7	.	TRBV2	TRBD2	TGTGCCACCAGTGATCGGACTAGCGGGGCCAACGAGCAGTACTTC	CATSDRTSGANEQYF
TRBJ2-5	few	TRBV27	TRBD1	TGTGCCAGCAGTTCGCTCGGGACAGGGGAGGTGGGGACCCAGTACTTC	CASSSLGTGEVGTQYF
TRBJ2-7	.	TRBV7-9	TRBD2	TGTGCCAGCAGCTTATGGCGGGGGAGCACCTACGAGCAGTACTTC	CASSLWRGSTYEQYF
TRBJ2-7	.	TRBV7-2	TRBD2	TGTGCCAGCAGCTCGAGGACTAGCGGGCCCTACGAGCAGTACTTC	CASSSRTSGPYEQYF